The text below deals with one T cell receptor beta chain. Its antigen is undetermined. The record originates from a study of T cell responses to AZD1222 COVID-19 vaccine. Study-level findings and limits: Repertoires were obtained solely post-peak T cell response. Baseline serology detected seropositivity in only six AZD1222 recipients. There were vaccine-associated CD4 TCRs across spike, dominant at 160-218 and 743-854.

Sequencing was performed with immunoSEQ multiplex PCR; in TCRdb, only in-frame clones are kept and a portion is missing. The repertoire consists of around 92,000 clones, with about 91% occurring once and the leading ten covering around 8.1%. Germline assignment: CDR1 SGHTA and CDR2 FQGNSA. CDR3 length equals 14 residues. Trimming removed 5 bases from V and 5 bases from J, with 15 bases in between. The source is an adult in good health. This chain connects TRBV7-2 to TRBJ2-5; TRBD1 is a possible D gene (6 bases). Sequencing used peripheral blood, obtained on day 0 of AZD1222 vaccination. The CDR3 nucleotides read TGTGCCAGCAGCCCGCAGGGAAGGGGGGAGACCCAGTACTTC. Translating gives CASSPQGRGETQYF. Full variable domain (missing parts from reference TRBV7-2 and TRBJ2-5): GAGVSQSPSNKVTEKGKDVELRCDPISGHTALYWYRQSLGQGLEFLIYFQGNSAPDKSGLPSDRFSAERTGGSVSTLTIQRTQQEDSAVYLCASSPQGRGETQYFGPGTRLLVL.